This T cell receptor beta chain was captured in a study of T cells in localized non-small cell lung cancer. Study-level results: Adjacent lung held a median roughly 60 of the top 100 tumor clones. Sequencing covered just one tumor region, so heterogeneity cannot be ruled out. The highest T cell clonality was in uninvolved adjacent lung, above tumor. Longer overall survival was associated with a higher density of T cells in the blood.

On this clone: Its target is unknown.

Clones were sequenced by immunoSEQ multiplex PCR, and TCRdb holds only the in-frame ones, with some missing. Among approximately 52,000 clones listed, approximately 80% were seen once. CDR1 is WSHSY and CDR2 is SAAADI in the germline V gene. V was shortened by 3 bases and J by 12 bases, with 11 bases between the two germline ends. The CDR3 runs 12 residues. This sequence joins TRBV10-2 and TRBJ1-4; D might be TRBD1 (5 bases). This specimen was peripheral blood, taken before any cancer treatment. The origin of this receptor is a man aged 35 to 69 with stage I squamous cell lung carcinoma. CDR3 amino acids: CASSDDSSELFF. The CDR3 coding sequence is TGCGCCAGCAGTGATGACAGCTCGGAACTGTTTTTT.